Below are 20 T cell receptor beta chains sequenced from a single sample in a study of T cell responses to AZD1222 COVID-19 vaccine (dated by TCRdb to about 2021). Libraries were built with the immunoSEQ multiplex PCR assay. TCRdb re-hosts the immuneACCESS table, in-frame sequences only. Its copies lack some clones; in the studies checked, an unresolved V gene accounts for under half of them, and the cause for the rest is not known. The sample includes 120,000 or so clones, with 92% observed a single time. The ten largest clones represent around 15% of the sample. Sample time point, as interpreted from the label and publication: baseline before first vaccination. This material consisted of peripheral blood, taken on day 0 of AZD1222 vaccination. The source of these receptors is an adult in good health.

CDR3 sequence reads: CASSQEYQGQVGYEQYF. Here the CDR3 DNA reads TGCGCCAGCAGCCAAGAGTACCAGGGGCAAGTGGGCTACGAGCAGTACTTC. The chain uses TRBV4-3 and TRBJ2-7; weak D call: TRBD1 (6 bases). Trimming shortened V by 0 bases and J by 3 bases, and 18 bases separated the two germline ends. The CDR3 is made up of 17 amino acids. The germline CDR1 and CDR2 sequences are LGHNA and YSLEER.

The chain joins TRBV7-9 to TRBJ2-1, with a tentative D call TRBD1 (6 bases). The CDR3 has 15 residues. Germline CDR1 reads SEHNR; CDR2 reads FQNEAQ (reference sequence). V was cut by 5 bases and J by 2 bases, with 13 bases left in between. Written as DNA, the CDR3 is TGTGCCAGCAGCAACAGGGATGGGGCCTACAATGAGCAGTTCTTC. Translation gives CASSNRDGAYNEQFF.

The chain combines TRBV15 with TRBJ1-2; D unclear. The V gene's germline CDR1 is LNHNV and CDR2 YYDKDF (reference sequence). Trimming pared 2 bases from V and 8 bases from J, leaving 15 bases between. The CDR3 consists of 14 residues. The CDR3 nucleotides are TGTGCCACCAGCAGAAGTTCCCTGCTCTGGGGCTACACCTTC. This codes for CATSRSSLLWGYTF.

This chain joins TRBV30 and TRBJ2-2; TRBD2 might be the D (5 bases). Per the germline V gene, CDR1 is GTSNPN and CDR2 is SVGIG (reference sequence). The CDR3 has 15 residues. Deletions cut 0 bases from V and 1 base from J, with 9 bases between. CDR3 nucleotides: TGTGCCTGGAGTGTACCGGGGAGGAACACCGGGGAGCTGTTTTTT. Translated, it gives CAWSVPGRNTGELFF.

The genes are TRBV5-1 and TRBJ2-3; TRBD2 matches 9 bases. Germline V lookup: CDR1 SGHRS, CDR2 YFSETQ. Trimming cost V 4 bases and J 4 bases; bases outside gene matches: 4. There are 14 residues in the CDR3. The CDR3 sequence is CASSIGTSSDTQYF. The CDR3 DNA follows: TGCGCCAGCAGCATTGGGACTAGCTCAGATACGCAGTATTTT. The full variable domain, rest sourced from reference TRBV5-1 and TRBJ2-3, is KAGVTQTPRYLIKTRGQQVTLSCSPISGHRSVSWYQQTPGQGLQFLFEYFSETQRNKGNFPGRFSGRQFSNSRSEMNVSTLELGDSALYLCASSIGTSSDTQYFGPGTRLTVL.

V gene TRBV10-2 combines with J gene TRBJ1-2, with 8 bases fitting TRBD1. Germline CDR1 WSHSY, CDR2 SAAADI. After removal of 4 bases from V and 8 bases from J, the junction contained 6 bases not matched to a gene. The CDR3 is 13 amino acids. The DNA for the CDR3 is TGCGCCAGCAGTGGGACAGGGATCTGGGGCTACACCTTC. Protein sequence: CASSGTGIWGYTF.

The CDR3 coding sequence is TGTGCCAGCAGTGAACGACTGATACTAGCCAAAAACATTCAGTACTTC. It specifies CASSERLILAKNIQYF. The V and J genes are TRBV2 and TRBJ2-4; D remains ambiguous. Germline CDR1 SNHLY, CDR2 FYNNEI. V lost 2 bases and J lost 0, with 11 bases in between. The CDR3 length is 16 residues.

The chain carries TRBV5-6 and TRBJ1-3, with D perhaps matching TRBD1 (6 bases). The CDR3 contains 13 residues. Germline CDR1 is SGHDT and CDR2 is YYEEEE. V lost 1 base, J lost 14 bases, and 16 bases lay in between. This chain's CDR3 is CASSLNRDLSVYF. The CDR3 DNA reads TGTGCCAGCAGCTTGAACAGGGACTTATCCGTATATTTT.

The gene calls are TRBV2 and TRBJ2-1; 11 bases match TRBD1. V dropped 6 bases and J dropped 7; count of bases not matched to a gene: 2. CDR1 is SNHLY, CDR2 FYNNEI, per germline. The CDR3 has 13 amino acids. CDR3 nucleotide sequence: TGTGCCAGCAGCCGGGACAGGGGGAATGAGCAGTTCTTC. Protein sequence: CASSRDRGNEQFF.

DNA for the CDR3: TGTGCCAGCAGCTTTCCCTCCGGGACAGGGGGCGGTGGGGCCAACGTCCTGACTTTC. This gives the protein CASSFPSGTGGGGANVLTF. The chain combines TRBV7-9 with TRBJ2-6; 12 bases are a match to TRBD1. V lost 3 bases to trimming and J lost 3 bases; unmatched junction nucleotides: 9. CDR1 is SEHNR and CDR2 is FQNEAQ in the germline V gene (reference sequence). This CDR3 has 19 amino acids. The variable domain in full, completed from reference TRBV7-9 and TRBJ2-6, reads DTGVSQNPRHKITKRGQNVTFRCDPISEHNRLYWYRQTLGQGPEFLTYFQNEAQLEKSRLLSDRFSAERPKGSFSTLEIQRTEQGDSAMYLCASSFPSGTGGGGANVLTFGAGSRLTVL.

J is TRBJ1-1 and V is TRBV15, with D possibly TRBD1 on 5 matching bases. V lost 5 bases and J lost 7, with 17 bases in between. The CDR3 has 14 residues. Per the germline V gene, CDR1 is LNHNV and CDR2 is YYDKDF (reference sequence). In DNA, the CDR3 is TGTGCCACCAGCCACCCACCCTCCGGGGGTGAAGCTTTCTTT. This sequence encodes CATSHPPSGGEAFF.

The genes are TRBV7-9 and TRBJ1-2; D ambiguous. Germline CDR1 reads SEHNR; CDR2 reads FQNEAQ (reference sequence). Trimming removed 5 bases at V and 2 bases at J, with 9 bases between. This CDR3 comprises 13 residues. CDR3 sequence reads: CASSPFPNYGYTF. The CDR3 nucleotides are TGTGCCAGCAGCCCCTTTCCGAACTATGGCTACACCTTC.

The chain employs TRBV19 and TRBJ1-4; 7 bases are a match to TRBD1. With 6 bases clipped from V and 3 bases from J, the junction kept 10 bases outside the gene matches. This CDR3 is built from 16 residues. Germline-derived CDR1 and CDR2 are LNHDA and SQIVND (reference sequence). Here the CDR3 DNA reads TGTGCCAGTAGCATCAGCTACAGGGGCCCTAATGAAAAACTGTTTTTT. It codes for CASSISYRGPNEKLFF.

This clone has a single count. V gene TRBV7-2 combines with J gene TRBJ2-1; 7 bases map to TRBD2. Germline lookup yields CDR1 SGHTA and CDR2 FQGNSA. J lost 11 bases, V lost 0 bases, and 1 base had no gene match. The length of the CDR3 is 12 residues. CDR3 sequence reads: CASSLASGQQFF. CDR3 coding DNA: TGTGCCAGCAGCTTAGCTAGCGGGCAGCAGTTCTTC.

This rearrangement joins TRBV28 to TRBJ2-7, with TRBD2 as a possible D gene (5 bases). In germline, CDR1 is MDHEN, CDR2 SYDVKM. This CDR3 is 14 amino acids long. V dropped 5 bases and J dropped 3 bases, with 14 bases sitting between them. Here the CDR3 reads CASSPSPGIYEQYF. The CDR3 DNA sequence: TGTGCCAGCAGTCCCTCCCCGGGGATCTACGAGCAGTACTTC. Using reference TRBV28 and TRBJ2-7 for the parts outside the CDR3, the full variable domain is DVKVTQSSRYLVKRTGEKVFLECVQDMDHENMFWYRQDPGLGLRLIYFSYDVKMKEKGDIPEGYSVSREKKERFSLILESASTNQTSMYLCASSPSPGIYEQYFGPGTRLTVT.

The genes are TRBV25-1 and TRBJ2-5; perhaps D is TRBD1 or TRBD2 (5 bases each). The germline V gene encodes CDR1 MGHDK and CDR2 SYGVNS. The V end lost 3 bases, the J end lost 1 base, and 12 bases lay between the germline ends. This CDR3 contains 15 residues. The CDR3 DNA is TGTGCCAGCAGTGATCCGGGACGGTTCCAAGAGACCCAGTACTTC. Amino acids: CASSDPGRFQETQYF.

The chain couples TRBV6-2 or TRBV6-3 to TRBJ1-1; weak D call: TRBD1 (5 bases). Deletions cut 0 bases from V and 0 bases from J, with 8 bases between. This CDR3 spans 15 amino acids. From germline, CDR1 is MNHEY and CDR2 SVGEGT. The CDR3 DNA is TGTGCCAGCAGTTACTCGGGGGGAATGAACACTGAAGCTTTCTTT. Its protein product is CASSYSGGMNTEAFF.

This sequence joins TRBV7-2 and TRBJ1-2; TRBD1 matches 11 bases. Germline-derived CDR1 and CDR2 are SGHTA and FQGNSA. J gave up 8 bases and V 1 base, and 3 bases lay outside the gene matches. The CDR3 runs to 14 residues. The CDR3 sequence is CASSLVGQGEGYTF. CDR3 nucleotide sequence: TGTGCCAGCAGCTTAGTGGGACAGGGGGAAGGCTACACCTTC. Variable domain in full (rest from reference TRBV7-2 and TRBJ1-2): GAGVSQSPSNKVTEKGKDVELRCDPISGHTALYWYRQSLGQGLEFLIYFQGNSAPDKSGLPSDRFSAERTGGSVSTLTIQRTQQEDSAVYLCASSLVGQGEGYTFGSGTRLTVV.

The gene calls are TRBV29-1 and TRBJ2-1; 8 positions match TRBD1. The germline V gene encodes CDR1 SQVTM and CDR2 ANQGSEA. The CDR3 consists of 15 residues. With V trimmed by 4 bases and J by 7 bases, 12 bases remained unmatched. CDR3: CSVGTGLTLYNEQFF. CDR3 in DNA: TGCAGCGTTGGGACAGGGCTTACACTTTATAATGAGCAGTTCTTC.

CDR3 region: CASRLTGGISNQPQHF. For the CDR3, the DNA is TGTGCCAGCAGACTGACAGGGGGCATAAGCAATCAGCCCCAGCATTTT. The chain couples TRBV27 to TRBJ1-5; TRBD1 matches 10 bases. This CDR3 has 16 residues. The V segment lost 6 bases and the J segment 1 base; nucleotides outside the gene matches: 6. The germline gives CDR1 MNHEY, CDR2 SMNVEV (reference sequence).